This T cell receptor (beta chain) was identified in a study of cytomegalovirus exposure and HLA in healthy donors (dated by TCRdb to 2015 to 2018). With respect to the entire study: An earlier analysis of 587 of the donors reported 276 Gb of sequence data and 95 million to 130 million unique TCR beta sequences obtained from around 180 million T cells. An early release covering approximately 600 HLA-typed donors comprised 250 to 350 gigabases of sequencing data and roughly 86 million unique TCR sequences. Of the roughly 410 genotyped donors, approximately 81% were placed in the genetic ancestry cluster associated with self-reported Caucasian donors. The aim of the study was to test whether cataloging public T cell receptors could identify signatures of past pathogen exposure. The study used immunosequencing to profile the T cell repertoires of 666 subjects and linked those repertoires to cytomegalovirus serostatus. Besides the first cohort of under 700 subjects, a separate validation cohort made up of around 120 different subjects was used. To predict cytomegalovirus infection status, the study combined high-throughput TCR immunosequencing, statistical association of individual TCRs with disease status, and machine learning. A later analysis re-analyzed previously published TCR beta repertoires from about 730 donors and added high-resolution HLA genotyping to study TCR occurrence patterns. Rather than drawing on any new phenotypic data, the later analysis identified candidate immune exposures from TCR beta sequences and the way those sequences occurred across donors. To decide whether each TCR beta V gene segment behaved as functional or pseudogenic, an earlier analysis of some 580 of the donors relied on high-throughput TCR beta sequencing. Alongside the repertoire data, information on donor age, sex, ethnicity and CMV serostatus was compiled. A later genetic analysis used genome-wide SNP genotypes for about 55% of the 666 donors, treating that subset as a discovery cohort. Every discovery cohort repertoire had been produced on one sequencing platform. Class I and class II HLA loci were covered by the typing at four-digit resolution. The number of donors typed differed by locus, with about 629-640 for A, B, C, DRB1 and DQB1, roughly 550 for DQA1, 606 for DPA1, and 450 to 480 for DPB1. Because of strong linkage in the cohort, roughly 5 DR-DQ haplotypes were treated as single units for association and clustering. Among about 360 genotyped donors of the cohort, an average of roughly 240,000 unique TCR beta nucleotide sequences were sequenced per donor, roughly a sixth of them non-productive. What the study reported, not specific to this receptor: A further reported finding was that TCR beta sequences accurately predicted the HLA-A and HLA-B alleles for most subjects in the first cohort. The cohort was sequenced for TCR beta chains only, and without alpha or paired-chain data the features that could be detected were limited. A few of the identified cytomegalovirus-associated TCR beta chains were confirmed in vitro to be specific for cytomegalovirus antigens. The classifier was reported to diagnose cytomegalovirus status with high specificity and sensitivity in both the original cohort and the validation cohort. The sequencing pipeline was judged likely to have produced a cluster of highly shared sequence variants as a technical artifact. A later analysis reported that several top co-occurrence clusters appeared linked to parvovirus B19, influenza, CMV and Epstein-Barr virus. It was suggested by the authors that the approach could potentially be generalized to other disease states and immunological phenotypes. In a later analysis, most CMV-associated TCR beta chains were found to appear HLA-restricted, with HLA associations seemingly driven largely by CMV exposure. The study gave a list of some 150 TCR beta chains associated with cytomegalovirus. A later analysis associated 16,951 TCR beta sequences with specific HLA alleles at a false discovery rate of 0.05. HLA typing was unavailable for some donors at each locus, so association tests used only the typed subset. Broadly in line with IMGT annotations, most TCR beta V segments showed up in productive rearrangements about 87% or about 30% of the time in an earlier analysis of around 550 of the donors. For the cohort, immune exposure information was limited to CMV serostatus. Assigning TCR associations to individual alleles was difficult when HLA alleles, especially DR and DQ, strongly co-occurred. Some IMGT-functional V segments, including TRBV6-2 and TRBV6-3, could not be distinguished by the 87-base-pair reads and were therefore excluded. Fewer than 20 rarely observed V segments, including chromosome 9 orphons, were excluded from the earlier analysis of almost 600 of the donors because counts were too low. In a later genetic analysis, a missense DCLRE1C variant was associated with V-gene and J-gene trimming of TCR beta chains, and the association was replicated in an independent cohort. Compared with the roughly 670-donor mean, donors in an Asian-associated ancestry cluster had fewer N-insertions in productive TCRs, according to a later genetic analysis. Correlated functional status among segregating V segments might be attributable to linkage disequilibrium, but an unknown experimental factor could not be ruled out. A later analysis found that TCR association rates varied across HLA loci, with DRB1 alleles showing the most associated TCRs and HLA-C alleles the fewest. Roughly uniform sequencing depth across donors was assumed in presence/absence analyses, although this assumption may not hold. Most TCR sequences were observed very rarely across donors, whereas some public TCRs were present in many individuals. A later analysis found that HLA-associated TCR beta chains were more clonally expanded and had lower generation probabilities than equally common non-associated chains.

Remarks on this clone: Its antigen remains undetermined. Base qualities are missing; no much larger clone stands one base away.

Library construction relied on the immunoSEQ multiplex PCR assay. For the multiplex PCR, a mixture combining 60 forward primers for TCR Vbeta segments and 13 reverse primers for TCR Jbeta segments was used. The CDR3 region of rearranged TCR beta genes was amplified from genomic DNA with a multiplex PCR assay. Amplified TCR beta libraries were sequenced as 87-base-pair reads on the Illumina HiSeq System. In the paper's pipeline: In a later analysis, about 80 million unique TCR beta chains were counted across the 690 or so repertoires, and roughly 9.9 million of these chains were shared by at least two donors. Raw reads were error-corrected and collapsed into unique sequences with a nearest-neighbor algorithm that merged closely related sequences to remove PCR and sequencing errors. V, D and J gene segments were assigned by aligning CDR3 sequences to IMGT reference sequences. For a sequence to be retained, a match of at least six nucleotides to both a V gene segment and a J gene segment was required. Rearrangements were classified as productive when the CDR3 lacked stop codons and remained in frame with V and J, and all other rearrangements were classified as non-productive. Following IMGT convention, CDR3 was defined as the stretch from the second conserved V-encoded cysteine to the conserved J-encoded phenylalanine. Sequences without an unambiguous match to a single V gene segment were excluded from the earlier analysis of 450 to 650 of the donors. In an earlier analysis of several hundred of the donors, V segments were called functional above 56.7% productive rearrangements and were called segregating when the between-donor standard deviation exceeded 5%. To diagnose cytomegalovirus status from the catalog of TCR beta chain sequences, a statistical classification framework was built. In a later analysis, V and J genes were assigned by comparing TCR nucleotide sequences against IMGT/GENE-DB human TR gene sequences. A later analysis assigned CDR3 sequences and most-parsimonious VDJ recombination scenarios with the TCRdist pipeline. In a later analysis, every TCR beta chain was defined by the combination of its CDR3 amino acid sequence and its V-gene family, and reads without a unique V-gene family were dropped. A later analysis removed 550 to 650 highly shared, low-generation-probability nucleotide sequences to deal with suspected cross-contamination and a sequencing artifact. For each public chain, a later analysis derived a clonal expansion index from normalized ranks of inferred template counts within each repertoire. A later analysis computed generation probabilities with a VDJ recombination model fitted to out-of-frame rearrangements, and checked the results against IGoR. In a later analysis, TCR-TCR, TCR-HLA and TCR-CMV co-occurrence was scored with hypergeometric tests, and a repertoire-size bias correction was applied to TCR pairs. In a later analysis, false discovery rates were estimated by permuting HLA or CMV assignments 20 times. In a later analysis, co-occurring TCRs were grouped using DBSCAN, with TCRdist sequence similarity added in when clustering inside HLA-allele-positive subsets. Repertoires with fewer than 30,000 or more than 120,000 public chains were left out of co-occurrence clustering, as were about five repertoires with anomalous nucleotide sharing. The source is immuneACCESS, and TCRdb retained only in-frame sequences with V and J called. Part of the clones is not carried over; for the studies checked, unresolved V genes explain less than half of this, and the remainder is unexplained. D and trimming were read from the DNA, whereas the V and J calls and clone size are those reported in that table. The sample table lists 150,000 to 200,000 clones, 71% of them with a count of one. The ten top clones hold about 2.7% of the sample.

Inclusive of the bounding cysteine and phenylalanine, the CDR3 is 14 residues long. Here the CDR3 DNA is all that survives: 42 bases in frame from base 1. CDR1 and CDR2 are read off the germline V gene as MNHEY and SVGAGI. V and J are truncated by 6 bases and 2 bases respectively, leaving an intervening sequence of 14 bases. The cohort consisted of 650 to 850 healthy bone marrow donors. At the time of sampling, all cohort members were nominally healthy, though unrecorded immune exposures were likely present. The donor tested CMV seronegative, placing the donor among the 350 to 400 seronegative members of the cohort. Each donor provided a peripheral blood sample, and peripheral blood mononuclear cells were used for TCR beta sequencing. The Qiagen DNeasy Blood Extraction Kit was used to extract genomic DNA from the blood cell samples.

The chain couples TRBV6-5 to TRBJ2-7; a tentative D match to TRBD2 spans 6 bases. Sequencing was carried out using PBMCs. The TCR comes from a woman aged 30 to 39 in good health and CMV-seronegative. The CDR3 corresponds to CASRGSGGPYEQYF. The nucleotide sequence reads TGTGCCAGCAGAGGTAGCGGTGGGCCCTACGAGCAGTACTTC.